This TCR beta chain is from a study of post-analysis software for immune sequencing data. Study observations and caveats: TRBV5-6, TRBV5-1 and TRBV20-1 belonged to a set of roughly 5 TRBV segments that were more frequent in patients than controls. Controls' normalized Chao1 diversity significantly exceeded that of multiple sclerosis patients.

The CDR3 length is 14 residues. Germline V gives CDR1 SEHNR, CDR2 FQNEAQ (reference sequence). Unique molecular identifiers had been added to the TCR beta cDNA libraries. A population of roughly 0.9 to 11 million T cells gave rise to about 500,000 cDNA molecules. TCRdb reanalysed the PCR reads using MiXCR and keeps one entry per CDR3 protein. Of roughly 160,000 distinct CDR3 sequences in the sample, 35% to 40% were seen once. This clonotype was detected a few times. Its matching antigen is unknown. The starting material was blood, obtained after autologous hematopoietic stem cell transplantation. This sequence was found in a girl aged 10 to 17 with multiple sclerosis. The chain employs TRBV7-9 and TRBJ2-4; maybe TRBD1 (5 bases). The DNA matches TRBJ2-7 better at its end, which makes the J call doubtful. The CDR3 sequence: CASSLDRKTYEQYF. The CDR3 nucleotides are TGTGCCAGCAGCTTAGACAGGAAAACCTACGAGCAGTACTTC.